These 24 T cell receptor beta chains came from one sample sequenced in a study of vaccination effects on CD4 cells after COVID-19. The data were produced by immunoSEQ multiplex PCR, yet TCRdb's version contains in-frame clones alone and is incomplete. The sample lists over 80,000 clones, around four fifths occurring once. Prior to sequencing, the ViraFEST assay stimulated PBMC with viral peptide pools, which expanded the antigen-specific CD4+ T cells. Isolating CD4+ T cells followed less than 12 days of culture. Each participant was administered two doses of either the BNT162b2 or the mRNA-1273 vaccine. Their cognate antigens are unknown. The sample consisted of CD4+ T cells from PBMCs cultured with HCoV-OC43 spike peptides, taken after COVID-19 vaccination. Sample subset: HCoV-OC43 spike overlapping peptide pool stimulation. The receptors here all came from a human donor who received a COVID-19 vaccine.

V gene TRBV18 combines with J gene TRBJ1-1; a weak D match, TRBD1 (6 bases). The CDR3 consists of 13 residues. The germline gives CDR1 KGHSH, CDR2 LQKENI. V was pared by 6 bases and J by 0 bases, with 8 bases between. Here the CDR3 DNA reads TGTGCCAGCTCCCAGGGGCTGAACACTGAAGCTTTCTTT. Residues: CASSQGLNTEAFF.

The chain uses TRBV13 and TRBJ2-3; 9 bases map to TRBD1. Germline CDR1 PRHDT, CDR2 FYEKMQ (reference sequence). Trimming cost V 5 bases and J 3 bases; bases outside gene matches: 6. The CDR3 runs 15 residues. In DNA form, the CDR3 reads TGTGCCAGCAGCCGGGGACAGGGAGGTACAGATACGCAGTATTTT. Translating gives CASSRGQGGTDTQYF.

This rearrangement joins TRBV7-2 to TRBJ1-5; D not resolved. The CDR3 covers 14 residues. The ends were cut back, 0 bases at V and 3 bases at J, with 6 bases in the middle. Germline loops: CDR1 SGHTA, CDR2 FQGNSA. CDR3 protein: CASSLAPNNQPQHF. In DNA, the CDR3 is TGTGCCAGCAGCTTAGCGCCCAACAATCAGCCCCAGCATTTT.

The V gene is TRBV3-1 (or the pseudogene TRBV3-2), the J gene TRBJ1-1; a possible D gene is TRBD1 (5 bases). V shed 4 bases and J shed 4 bases, with 16 bases lying between them. Germline loops: CDR1 LGHDT, CDR2 YNNKEL (reference sequence). CDR3 length: 15 amino acids. The CDR3 DNA reads TGTGCCAGCAGCCCCGACCTGGTGGGGGGCACTGAAGCTTTCTTT. Its translation: CASSPDLVGGTEAFF.

The chain is built from TRBV5-6 and TRBJ2-1; 8 nucleotides align to TRBD1. The CDR3 runs to 15 residues. V shed 4 bases, J shed 9 bases, and the junction held 12 bases outside the gene matches. Germline V lookup: CDR1 SGHDT, CDR2 YYEEEE. This CDR3 is CASSQLDRAGGEQFF. CDR3 nucleotides: TGTGCCAGCAGCCAACTGGACAGGGCTGGTGGTGAGCAGTTCTTC.

J is TRBJ1-4 and V is TRBV4-1, with a weak D call TRBD1 (6 bases). The CDR3 totals 16 residues. The V and J ends lost 4 bases and 8 bases respectively, with 20 bases between them. Germline V gives CDR1 MGHRA, CDR2 YSYEKL. The CDR3 DNA sequence: TGCGCCAGCAGCCGAGCCTACCGGGACACGCTCGAAAAACTGTTTTTT. Residues: CASSRAYRDTLEKLFF.

The J gene is TRBJ1-2, the V gene TRBV19; tentative D call: TRBD1 (6 bases). V was shortened by 6 bases and J by 0 bases, with 14 bases between the two germline ends. Germline CDR1 is LNHDA and CDR2 is SQIVND (reference sequence). The CDR3 sequence is 15 residues long. CDR3 coding DNA: TGTGCCAGTAGAGCGGGGGCAGTAGCTAACTATGGCTACACCTTC. It is translated as CASRAGAVANYGYTF.

The CDR3 reads CASSLGIEGQPQHF. DNA for the CDR3: TGTGCCAGCAGCTTAGGGATCGAGGGTCAGCCCCAGCATTTT. The chain has TRBV11-2 and TRBJ1-5, with unresolved D. CDR1 and CDR2 (germline): SGHAT, FQNNGV. Deletions cut 1 base from V and 6 bases from J, with 10 bases between. CDR3 length: 14 residues.

The J gene is TRBJ2-3, the V gene TRBV5-1; either TRBD1 or TRBD2 may fit D (6 bases each). V was pared by 3 bases and J by 4 bases, with 12 bases between. The V gene's germline CDR1 is SGHRS and CDR2 YFSETQ. The CDR3 loop spans 14 amino acids. The CDR3 spells CASSSQGGADTQYF. The CDR3 DNA is TGCGCCAGCAGCTCACAGGGCGGGGCAGATACGCAGTATTTT. Filled out from reference TRBV5-1 and TRBJ2-3, the complete variable domain reads KAGVTQTPRYLIKTRGQQVTLSCSPISGHRSVSWYQQTPGQGLQFLFEYFSETQRNKGNFPGRFSGRQFSNSRSEMNVSTLELGDSALYLCASSSQGGADTQYFGPGTRLTVL.

The chain uses TRBV18 and TRBJ1-5; 7 bases are a match to TRBD1. The CDR3 consists of 14 residues. The germline V gene has CDR1 KGHSH and CDR2 LQKENI. With 6 bases clipped from V and 6 bases from J, the junction kept 8 bases outside the gene matches. The CDR3 loop reads CASSPSGQSQPQHF. DNA for the CDR3: TGTGCCAGCTCGCCTTCGGGACAGTCTCAGCCCCAGCATTTT.

This clone was recorded only once. J is TRBJ2-7 and V is TRBV2; D is undetermined. The V end was cut by 4 bases, the J end by 6 bases, with 10 bases between. Germline lookup yields CDR1 SNHLY and CDR2 FYNNEI. The CDR3 sequence is 12 residues long. The CDR3 loop reads CASSVRVSEQYV. DNA of the CDR3: TGTGCCAGCAGTGTAAGGGTAAGCGAGCAGTACGTC.

The chain links TRBV7-9 to TRBJ1-2; a possible D gene is TRBD1 (5 bases). Per the germline V gene, CDR1 is SEHNR and CDR2 is FQNEAQ (reference sequence). This CDR3 is 13 amino acids long. The V end was cut by 5 bases, the J end by 3 bases, with 10 bases between. The CDR3 nucleotides are TGTGCCAGCAGCCCAGGGTGGGACTATGGCTACACCTTC. It yields the protein CASSPGWDYGYTF. Filled out from reference TRBV7-9 and TRBJ1-2, the complete variable domain reads DTGVSQNPRHKITKRGQNVTFRCDPISEHNRLYWYRQTLGQGPEFLTYFQNEAQLEKSRLLSDRFSAERPKGSFSTLEIQRTEQGDSAMYLCASSPGWDYGYTFGSGTRLTVV.

The chain uses TRBV3-1 (or the pseudogene TRBV3-2) and TRBJ1-3; D is unresolved. Trimming cost V 0 bases and J 0 bases, with 6 bases left between them. CDR3 length: 15 amino acids. The germline CDR1 and CDR2 sequences are LGHDT and YNNKEL (reference sequence). The CDR3 spells CASSQDSGSGNTIYF. CDR3 coding DNA: TGTGCCAGCAGCCAAGATTCGGGCTCTGGAAACACCATATATTTT.

This clone was picked up a small number of times. V is TRBV19 and J is TRBJ2-2; tentative D call: TRBD2 (5 bases). The germline CDR1 and CDR2 sequences are LNHDA and SQIVND (reference sequence). The CDR3 has 14 amino acids. V lost 8 bases to trimming and J lost 2 bases, with 12 bases between them. This chain's CDR3 is CASGIRGNTGELFF. CDR3 DNA sequence: TGTGCCAGTGGCATCCGGGGAAACACCGGGGAGCTGTTTTTT.

This clone was recorded a few times. This sequence joins TRBV19 and TRBJ2-2; D is possibly TRBD1 (6 bases). The V end was cut by 5 bases, the J end by 5 bases, with 12 bases between. The CDR3 is made up of 14 amino acids. Per the germline V gene, CDR1 is LNHDA and CDR2 is SQIVND (reference sequence). The CDR3 DNA reads as TGTGCCAGTAGTCAACAGGGACGAACCGGGGAGCTGTTTTTT. Amino acids: CASSQQGRTGELFF.

The chain is built from TRBV7-2 and TRBJ1-5; no reliable D call. This CDR3 contains 15 residues. V was trimmed by 1 base and J by 0 bases, leaving 7 bases between them. Per germline, CDR1 SGHTA and CDR2 FQGNSA. CDR3 bases: TGTGCCAGCAGCTTAGAGGTGTATAGCAATCAGCCCCAGCATTTT. This encodes CASSLEVYSNQPQHF. Variable domain in full (rest from reference TRBV7-2 and TRBJ1-5): GAGVSQSPSNKVTEKGKDVELRCDPISGHTALYWYRQSLGQGLEFLIYFQGNSAPDKSGLPSDRFSAERTGGSVSTLTIQRTQQEDSAVYLCASSLEVYSNQPQHFGDGTRLSIL.

The chain couples TRBV7-2 to TRBJ2-3; the D is unclear. Trimming cost V 4 bases and J 4 bases, with 12 bases left between them. CDR1 and CDR2 from the germline V gene are SGHTA and FQGNSA. The CDR3 length is 14 residues. CDR3 bases: TGTGCCAGCAGCTCACGCTGGCGGTCAGATACGCAGTATTTT. It is translated as CASSSRWRSDTQYF.

V and J are TRBV4-1 and TRBJ2-2; TRBD2 matches at 12 bases. With 4 bases clipped from V and 7 bases from J, the junction kept 7 bases outside the gene matches. The CDR3 is made up of 16 amino acids. Germline V gene sequence: CDR1 MGHRA, CDR2 YSYEKL. The CDR3: CASSRLAGGLGGELFF. CDR3 nucleotides: TGCGCCAGCAGCCGTCTAGCGGGGGGGCTGGGCGGGGAGCTGTTTTTT.

The chain carries TRBV18 and TRBJ1-1; tentative D call: TRBD1 (6 bases). V was cut by 10 bases and J by 1 base, with 16 bases left in between. This CDR3 comprises 14 residues. Germline CDR1 KGHSH, CDR2 LQKENI. The CDR3 DNA reads TGTGCCACCTCCTATGACAGGAAGAACACTGAAGCTTTCTTT. It yields the protein CATSYDRKNTEAFF.

The chain couples TRBV5-1 to TRBJ2-2; D is uncertain. The V end lost 4 bases, the J end lost 1 base, and 11 bases lay between the germline ends. The CDR3 sequence is 15 residues long. CDR1 and CDR2 from the germline V gene are SGHRS and YFSETQ. The CDR3 sequence is CASSPIDGNTGELFF. In nucleotides, the CDR3 is TGCGCCAGCAGCCCTATCGACGGGAACACCGGGGAGCTGTTTTTT. Full variable domain (outside the CDR3, taken from reference TRBV5-1 and TRBJ2-2): KAGVTQTPRYLIKTRGQQVTLSCSPISGHRSVSWYQQTPGQGLQFLFEYFSETQRNKGNFPGRFSGRQFSNSRSEMNVSTLELGDSALYLCASSPIDGNTGELFFGEGSRLTVL.

V and J are TRBV15 and TRBJ2-2; D gene unclear. V was pared by 1 base and J by 0 bases, with 6 bases between. The germline CDR1 and CDR2 sequences are LNHNV and YYDKDF (reference sequence). The CDR3 totals 15 residues. The CDR3 coding sequence is TGTGCCACCAGCAGAGGGGCGGCGAACACCGGGGAGCTGTTTTTT. It specifies CATSRGAANTGELFF.

The chain has TRBV15 and TRBJ1-4, with D hard to call. CDR3 length: 11 residues. With 0 bases removed from V and 8 bases from J, the gap between germline ends came to 1 base. Germline loops: CDR1 LNHNV, CDR2 YYDKDF (reference sequence). CDR3 protein: CATSREEKLFF. The DNA for the CDR3 is TGTGCCACCAGCAGAGAAGAAAAACTGTTTTTT.

The chain links TRBV5-4 to TRBJ1-2; 8 bases fit TRBD1. Looked up from germline, CDR1 is SGHNT and CDR2 is YYREEE (reference sequence). The V and J ends lost 2 bases and 0 bases, in that order; junction bases with no gene match: 9. The CDR3 totals 17 residues. The CDR3 DNA follows: TGTGCCAGCAGCTTTAAGACAGGGGACGGATCTAACTATGGCTACACCTTC. Amino acids: CASSFKTGDGSNYGYTF.

This chain uses TRBV29-1 with TRBJ1-1; no firm D call. The V end was cut by 7 bases, the J end by 10 bases, with 13 bases between. CDR3 length: 10 residues. Germline V gives CDR1 SQVTM, CDR2 ANQGSEA. The CDR3 loop reads CSAQYGIAFF. In nucleotides, the CDR3 is TGCAGCGCCCAATACGGAATAGCTTTCTTT. Full variable domain (rest looked up from reference TRBV29-1 and TRBJ1-1): SAVISQKPSRDICQRGTSLTIQCQVDSQVTMMFWYRQQPGQSLTLIATANQGSEATYESGFVIDKFPISRPNLTFSTLTVSNMSPEDSSIYLCSAQYGIAFFGQGTRLTVV.